This T cell receptor (beta chain) was recorded in a study of cytomegalovirus exposure and HLA in healthy donors. The study's findings and limits: Specificity for CMV antigens was confirmed in vitro for a few of the CMV-associated chains.

Of note for this clone: As yet, its antigen is unknown. Other DNA variants within this sample encode the same CDR3.

Donors likely had unrecorded immune exposures despite being nominally healthy when sampled. The primer mix had 60 Vbeta and 13 Jbeta primers. The data were produced by immunoSEQ multiplex PCR, yet TCRdb's version contains in-frame clones alone and is incomplete. The data contain about 150,000 clones, about 73% of them seen just once; the ten biggest clones take up approximately 13%. Trimming took off 3 bases at V and 5 bases at J, with 7 bases between the two ends. Germline V gene data show CDR1 as ENHRY and CDR2 as SYGVKD. This CDR3 has 12 residues. The specimen sequenced was PBMCs. This clonotype was obtained from a woman aged 45 to 65 in good health and CMV-seropositive. V and J are TRBV10-3 and TRBJ1-2; no clear D. CDR3 nucleotide sequence: TGTGCCATCAGTGATGGAGGGTATGGCTACACCTTC. It codes for CAISDGGYGYTF.